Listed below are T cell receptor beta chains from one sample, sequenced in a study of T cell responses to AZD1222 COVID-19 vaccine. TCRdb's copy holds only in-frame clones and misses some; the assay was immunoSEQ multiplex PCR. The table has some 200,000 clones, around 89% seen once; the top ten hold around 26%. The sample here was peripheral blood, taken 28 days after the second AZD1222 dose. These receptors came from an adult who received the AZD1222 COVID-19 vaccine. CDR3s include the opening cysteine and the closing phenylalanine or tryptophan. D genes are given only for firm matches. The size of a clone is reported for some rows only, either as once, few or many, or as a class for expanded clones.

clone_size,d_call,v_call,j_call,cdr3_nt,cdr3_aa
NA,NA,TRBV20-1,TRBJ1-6,TGCAGTGCTAGAGATCCATCACCCCTCCACTTT,CSARDPSPLHF
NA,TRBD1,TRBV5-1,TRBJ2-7,TGCGCCAGCAGCTTTTCAGGGGGCGCTCCTAACGAGCAGTACTTC,CASSFSGGAPNEQYF
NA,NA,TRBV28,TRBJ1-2,TGTGCCAGCAGTTTGTCCCAACGGGGCTACACCTTC,CASSLSQRGYTF
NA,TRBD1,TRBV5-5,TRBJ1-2,TGTGCCAGCAGACCTGATAGGGACAGGGGGCTCCACTATGGCTACACCTTC,CASRPDRDRGLHYGYTF
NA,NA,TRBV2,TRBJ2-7,TGTGCCAGCAGTGAATGGTCGGAAGAGCAGTACTTC,CASSEWSEEQYF
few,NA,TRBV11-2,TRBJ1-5,TGTGCCAGCAGCTTAAGCTACAATCAGCCCCAGCATTTT,CASSLSYNQPQHF
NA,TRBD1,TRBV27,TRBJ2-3,TGTGCCAGCAGTCCCCGGACAGGGGAAGGAGATACGCAGTATTTT,CASSPRTGEGDTQYF
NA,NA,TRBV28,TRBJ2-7,TGTGCCAGCAACCAACAGGGGCGCGGGGGCGAGCAGTACTTC,CASNQQGRGGEQYF
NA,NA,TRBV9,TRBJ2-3,TGTGCCAGCAGCGTAGAGGAGGTCAGGACAGATACGCAGTATTTT,CASSVEEVRTDTQYF
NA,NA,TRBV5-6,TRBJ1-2,TGTGCCAGCAGCTTGGAGGCCGACTGGGGCTTTGGCTACACCTTC,CASSLEADWGFGYTF
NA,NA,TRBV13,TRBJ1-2,TGTGCCAGCAGCACTAACTATGGCTACACCTTC,CASSTNYGYTF
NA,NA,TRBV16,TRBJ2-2,TGTGCCAGCAGCCAATCTTGGGGAATCGGGGAGCTGTTTTTT,CASSQSWGIGELFF
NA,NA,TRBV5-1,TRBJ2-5,TGCGCCAGCAGCTTGGCCGAGACCCAGTACTTC,CASSLAETQYF
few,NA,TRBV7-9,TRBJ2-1,TGTGCCAGCAGCTTAAGGAGAGTGAATGAGCAGTTCTTC,CASSLRRVNEQFF
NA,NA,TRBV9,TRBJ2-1,TGTGCCAGCAGCGTAGAACACCGAGGGGTGCAGTTCTTC,CASSVEHRGVQFF
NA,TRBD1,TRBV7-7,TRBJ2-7,TGTGCTAGCAGCTTAGCGGCGGGACAGGGGTACGAGCAGTACTTC,CASSLAAGQGYEQYF
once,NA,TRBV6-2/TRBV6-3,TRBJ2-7,TGTGCCAGCAGTTACGCGACTTGGGGCTACGAGCAGTACTTC,CASSYATWGYEQYF
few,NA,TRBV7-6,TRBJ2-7,TGTGCCAGCAGCTTAAGGGAGAGCGGGCTCTACGAGCAGTACTTC,CASSLRESGLYEQYF
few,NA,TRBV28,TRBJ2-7,TGTGCCAGCAGTCCCTCCCGATGGGCCGGGGAGCAGTACTTC,CASSPSRWAGEQYF
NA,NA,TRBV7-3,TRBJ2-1,TGTGCCAGCAGCGCACGACTAGTGAGGCCACACAATGAGCAGTTCTTC,CASSARLVRPHNEQFF
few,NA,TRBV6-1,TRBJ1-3,TGTGCCAGCAGTGCCAGGGGTGAGGGGAGCTCTGGAAACACCATATATTTT,CASSARGEGSSGNTIYF
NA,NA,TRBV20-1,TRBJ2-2,TGCAGTGCTCCCTCTACCGGGGAGCTGTTTTTT,CSAPSTGELFF
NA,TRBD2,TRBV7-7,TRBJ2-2,TGTGCTAGCAGCTTAGCGGGTTTTAACACCGGGGAGCTGTTTTTT,CASSLAGFNTGELFF
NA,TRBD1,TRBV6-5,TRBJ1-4,TGTGCCAGCAGTTACCTGGGACAGGGGAATGAAAAACTGTTTTTT,CASSYLGQGNEKLFF
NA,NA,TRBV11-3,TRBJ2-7,TGTGCCAGCAGCTCGCAGGACGGAACCTACGAGCAGTACTTC,CASSSQDGTYEQYF
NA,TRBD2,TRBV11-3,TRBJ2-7,TGTGCCAGCAGCCCCGGGGGGGGGCGAGCGGGAGACTCCTACGAGCAGTACTTC,CASSPGGGRAGDSYEQYF
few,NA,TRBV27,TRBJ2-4,TGTGCCAGCAGTGTAGGACTATCGGCGAACATTCAGTACTTC,CASSVGLSANIQYF
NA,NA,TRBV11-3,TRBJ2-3,TGTGCCAGCAGCCTTGACGGATTGGATACGCAGTATTTT,CASSLDGLDTQYF
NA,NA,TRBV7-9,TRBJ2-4,TGTGCCAGCAGCTTAGCGACGACCCACATTCAGTACTTC,CASSLATTHIQYF
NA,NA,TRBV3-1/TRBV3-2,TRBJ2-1,TGTGCCAGCAGGAGCGGGACAGGTTACAATGAGCAGTTCTTC,CASRSGTGYNEQFF
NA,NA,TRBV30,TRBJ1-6,TGTGCCTGGAGTCCCCCCAAAGGGGCGAATTCACCCCTCCACTTT,CAWSPPKGANSPLHF
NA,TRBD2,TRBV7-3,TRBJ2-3,TGTGCCAGCAGCTTAATAGCGGGAGGGCGCACAGATACGCAGTATTTT,CASSLIAGGRTDTQYF
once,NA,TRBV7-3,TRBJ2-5,TGTGCCAGCAGCTTAAACGGCGGTAAAGAGACCCAGTACTTC,CASSLNGGKETQYF
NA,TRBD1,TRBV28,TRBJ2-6,TGTGCCAGCAGTTTTACGGGACAGTCCTCTGGGGCCAACGTCCTGACTTTC,CASSFTGQSSGANVLTF
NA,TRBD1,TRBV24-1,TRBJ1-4,TGTGCCACCAGTGATACCCCGGGACAGGGGGGATCTAATGAAAAACTGTTTTTT,CATSDTPGQGGSNEKLFF
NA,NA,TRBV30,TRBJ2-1,TGTGCCTGGAGTGTAAAGGGCGGGAAGACCTACAATGAGCAGTTCTTC,CAWSVKGGKTYNEQFF
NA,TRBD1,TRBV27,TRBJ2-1,TGTGCCAGCAGTTTGTCTCGGACAGGGGTAAGGAATGAGCAGTTCTTC,CASSLSRTGVRNEQFF
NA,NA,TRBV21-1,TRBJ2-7,TGTGCTAGCGCCGGGCCGATGGGGTTATACGAGCAGTACTTC,CASAGPMGLYEQYF
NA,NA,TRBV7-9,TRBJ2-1,TGTGCCAGCAGCCAACCCGTTGGGCTGGCCTACAATGAGCAGTTCTTC,CASSQPVGLAYNEQFF
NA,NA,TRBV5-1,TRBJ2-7,TGCGCCAGCAGCTTGGCCCCTAGCAGCGACGAGCAGTACTTC,CASSLAPSSDEQYF
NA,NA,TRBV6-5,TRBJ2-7,TGTGCCAGCGCTGAGGGGGGGAACGGCGAGCAGTACTTC,CASAEGGNGEQYF
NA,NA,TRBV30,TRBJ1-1,TGTGCCTGGAGTGGTCAGGGAAACACTGAAGCTTTCTTT,CAWSGQGNTEAFF
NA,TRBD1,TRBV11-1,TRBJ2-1,TGTGCCAGCAGCGCCGGGACAGGGCAGTACAATGAGCAGTTCTTC,CASSAGTGQYNEQFF
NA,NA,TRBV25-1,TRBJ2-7,TGTGCCAGCAGCGAGAAGGTGGCTCCCTACGAGCAGTACTTC,CASSEKVAPYEQYF
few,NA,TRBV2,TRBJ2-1,TGTGCCAGCATGAGGGCGGGGTACAATGAGCAGTTCTTC,CASMRAGYNEQFF
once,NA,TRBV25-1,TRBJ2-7,TGTGCCAGCAGTCGGGACACTCCCTACGAGCAGTACTTC,CASSRDTPYEQYF